This TCR beta chain derives from a study of cytomegalovirus exposure and HLA in healthy donors. Study-level information: A previous analysis identified 95 million to 130 million unique TCR beta sequences derived from 180 million or so T cells. General observations from the study: Analysis was performed later, and it showed HLA-associated TCR beta chains to be more clonally expanded than equally common others. The study designated 164 TCR beta chains cytomegalovirus-associated.

In germline, CDR1 is LNHDA, CDR2 SQIVND (reference sequence). The CDR3 runs 13 residues. V trimming: 6 bases; J trimming: 9 bases; junction bases outside the gene matches: 7. Remarks on this clone: Its antigen is still unknown.

PCR amplification relied on 60 Vbeta primers (plus 13 Jbeta primers). The authors' processing: Unique TCR beta chains totaled roughly 80 million in a later count, with roughly 11 million of them shared. Sequencing was performed with immunoSEQ multiplex PCR; in TCRdb, only in-frame clones are kept and a portion is missing. Clonal size and the V and J genes are those of that table, whereas D and trimming came from the DNA. The table lists 130,000 or so clones, about 74% of them singletons, with 4.3% in the top ten. This receptor was taken from a man aged 18 to 30 in good health and CMV-seropositive. The V and J genes are TRBV19 and TRBJ2-5, with 10 bases aligning to TRBD1. Material: PBMCs. The CDR3 nucleotides read TGTGCCAGTAGGGACAGGGGGACAGGGTCCCAGTACTTC. Translation gives CASRDRGTGSQYF.